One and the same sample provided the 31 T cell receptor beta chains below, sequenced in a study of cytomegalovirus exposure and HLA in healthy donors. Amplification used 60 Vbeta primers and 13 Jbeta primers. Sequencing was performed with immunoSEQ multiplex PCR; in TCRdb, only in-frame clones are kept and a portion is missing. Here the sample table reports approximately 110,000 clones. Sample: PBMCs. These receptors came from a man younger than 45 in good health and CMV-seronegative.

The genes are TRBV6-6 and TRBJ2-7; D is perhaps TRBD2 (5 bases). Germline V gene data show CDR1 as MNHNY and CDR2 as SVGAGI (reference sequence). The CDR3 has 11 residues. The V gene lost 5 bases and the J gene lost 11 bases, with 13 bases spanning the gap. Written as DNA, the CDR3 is TGTGCCAGCAGTCGGGTCGGACTCAAGTACTTC. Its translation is CASSRVGLKYF.

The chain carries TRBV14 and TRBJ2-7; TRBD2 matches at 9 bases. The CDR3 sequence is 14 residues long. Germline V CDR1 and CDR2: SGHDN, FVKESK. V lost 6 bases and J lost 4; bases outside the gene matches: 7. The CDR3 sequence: CASRRSGRRYEQYF. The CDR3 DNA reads TGTGCCAGCAGACGAAGCGGGAGGCGATACGAGCAGTACTTC.

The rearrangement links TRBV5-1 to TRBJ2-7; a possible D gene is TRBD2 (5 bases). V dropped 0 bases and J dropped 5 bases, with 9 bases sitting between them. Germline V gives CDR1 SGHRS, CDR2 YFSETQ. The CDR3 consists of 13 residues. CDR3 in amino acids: CASSLGGPNEQYF. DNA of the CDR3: TGCGCCAGCAGCTTGGGAGGGCCTAACGAGCAGTACTTC.

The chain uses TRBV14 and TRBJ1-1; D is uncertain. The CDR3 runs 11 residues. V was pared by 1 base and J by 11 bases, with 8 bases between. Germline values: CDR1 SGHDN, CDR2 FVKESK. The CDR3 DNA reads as TGTGCCAGCAGCCAAGTACGGGAGGCTTTCTTT. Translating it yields CASSQVREAFF. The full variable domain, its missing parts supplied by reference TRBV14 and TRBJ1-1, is EAGVTQFPSHSVIEKGQTVTLRCDPISGHDNLYWYRRVMGKEIKFLLHFVKESKQDESGMPNNRFLAERTGGTYSTLKVQPAELEDSGVYFCASSQVREAFFGQGTRLTVV.

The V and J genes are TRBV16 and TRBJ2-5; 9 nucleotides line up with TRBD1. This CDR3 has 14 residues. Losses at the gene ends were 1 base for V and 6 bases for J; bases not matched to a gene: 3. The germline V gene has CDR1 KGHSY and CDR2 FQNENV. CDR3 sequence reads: CASSQWGQGKTQYF. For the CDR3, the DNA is TGTGCCAGCAGCCAATGGGGACAGGGAAAGACCCAGTACTTC.

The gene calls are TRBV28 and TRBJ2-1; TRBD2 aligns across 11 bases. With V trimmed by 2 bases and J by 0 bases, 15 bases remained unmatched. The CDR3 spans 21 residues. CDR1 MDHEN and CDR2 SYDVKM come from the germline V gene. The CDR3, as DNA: TGTGCCAGCAGTTTAATCCGTCGGAGACTAGCGGGAACACACTCCTACAATGAGCAGTTCTTC. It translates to CASSLIRRRLAGTHSYNEQFF.

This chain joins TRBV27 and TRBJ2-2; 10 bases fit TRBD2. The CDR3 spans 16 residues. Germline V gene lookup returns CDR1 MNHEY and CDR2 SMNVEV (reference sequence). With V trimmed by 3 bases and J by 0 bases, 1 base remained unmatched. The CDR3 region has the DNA TGTGCCAGCAGTTTGACTAGCGGGTCGAACACCGGGGAGCTGTTTTTT. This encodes CASSLTSGSNTGELFF.

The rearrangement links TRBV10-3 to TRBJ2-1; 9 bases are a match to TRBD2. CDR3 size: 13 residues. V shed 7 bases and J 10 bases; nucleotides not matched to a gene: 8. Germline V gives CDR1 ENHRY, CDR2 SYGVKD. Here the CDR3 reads CAINIAGEYEQFF. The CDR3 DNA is TGTGCCATCAATATAGCGGGAGAGTACGAGCAGTTCTTC.

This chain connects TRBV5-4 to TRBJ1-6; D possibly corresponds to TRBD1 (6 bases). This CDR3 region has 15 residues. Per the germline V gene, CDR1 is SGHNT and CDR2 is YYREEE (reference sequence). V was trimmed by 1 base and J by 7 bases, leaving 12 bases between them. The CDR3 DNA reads TGTGCCAGCAGCTTGTTTCACAGGGTCAATTCACCCCTCCACTTT. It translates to CASSLFHRVNSPLHF.

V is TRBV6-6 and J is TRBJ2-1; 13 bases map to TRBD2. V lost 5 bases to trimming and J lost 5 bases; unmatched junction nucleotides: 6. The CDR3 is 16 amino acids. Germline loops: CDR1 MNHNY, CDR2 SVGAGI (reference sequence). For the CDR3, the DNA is TGTGCCAGCAGTCTTTCCGGGACTAGCGGGAACAATGAGCAGTTCTTC. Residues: CASSLSGTSGNNEQFF.

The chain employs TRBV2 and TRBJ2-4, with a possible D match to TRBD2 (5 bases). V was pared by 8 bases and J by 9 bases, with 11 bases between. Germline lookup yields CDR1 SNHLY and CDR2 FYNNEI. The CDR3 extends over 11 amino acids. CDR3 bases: TGTGCCAGCCGGGATATTGGCATTCAGTACTTC. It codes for CASRDIGIQYF. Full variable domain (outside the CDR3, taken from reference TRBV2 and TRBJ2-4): EPEVTQTPSHQVTQMGQEVILRCVPISNHLYFYWYRQILGQKVEFLVSFYNNEISEKSEIFDDQFSVERPDGSNFTLKIRSTKLEDSAMYFCASRDIGIQYFGAGTRLSVL.

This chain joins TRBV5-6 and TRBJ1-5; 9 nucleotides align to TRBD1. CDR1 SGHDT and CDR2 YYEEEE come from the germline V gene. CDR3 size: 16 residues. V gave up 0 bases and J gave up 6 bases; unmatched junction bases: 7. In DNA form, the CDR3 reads TGTGCCAGCAGCTTGGCCGGGACAGGGTTGGGTCAGCCCCAGCATTTT. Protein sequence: CASSLAGTGLGQPQHF.

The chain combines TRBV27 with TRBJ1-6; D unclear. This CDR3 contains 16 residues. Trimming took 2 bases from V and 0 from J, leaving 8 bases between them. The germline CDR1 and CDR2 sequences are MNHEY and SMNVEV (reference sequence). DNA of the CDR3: TGTGCCAGCAGTTTACTAGCGTTCTCCTATAATTCACCCCTCCACTTT. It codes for CASSLLAFSYNSPLHF.

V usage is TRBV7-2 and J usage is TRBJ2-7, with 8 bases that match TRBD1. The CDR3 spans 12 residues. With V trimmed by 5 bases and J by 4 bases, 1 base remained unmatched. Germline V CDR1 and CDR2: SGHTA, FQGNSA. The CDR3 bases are TGTGCCAGCAGCCGGACAGGGTACGAGCAGTACTTC. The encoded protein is CASSRTGYEQYF. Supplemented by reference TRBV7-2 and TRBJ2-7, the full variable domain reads GAGVSQSPSNKVTEKGKDVELRCDPISGHTALYWYRQSLGQGLEFLIYFQGNSAPDKSGLPSDRFSAERTGGSVSTLTIQRTQQEDSAVYLCASSRTGYEQYFGPGTRLTVT.

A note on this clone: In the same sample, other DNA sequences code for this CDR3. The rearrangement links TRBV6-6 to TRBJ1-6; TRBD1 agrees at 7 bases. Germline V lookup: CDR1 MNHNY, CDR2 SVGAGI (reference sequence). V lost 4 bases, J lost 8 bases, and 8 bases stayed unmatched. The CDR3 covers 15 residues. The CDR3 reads CASSFWTGPDSPLHF. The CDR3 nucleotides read TGTGCCAGCAGTTTTTGGACAGGCCCGGATTCACCCCTCCACTTT.

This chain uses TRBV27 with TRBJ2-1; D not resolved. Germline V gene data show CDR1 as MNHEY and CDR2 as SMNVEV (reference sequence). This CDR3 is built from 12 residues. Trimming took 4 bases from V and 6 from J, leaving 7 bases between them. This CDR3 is CASSSDFNEQFF. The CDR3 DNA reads TGTGCCAGCAGTTCTGACTTCAATGAGCAGTTCTTC.

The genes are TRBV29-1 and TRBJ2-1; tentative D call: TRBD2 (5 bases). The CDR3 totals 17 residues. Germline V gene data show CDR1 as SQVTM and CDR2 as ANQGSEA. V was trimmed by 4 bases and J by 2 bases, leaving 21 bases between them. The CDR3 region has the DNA TGCAGCGTTGCGGGGAGTCCGAACCTTACCCCCTACAATGAGCAGTTCTTC. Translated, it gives CSVAGSPNLTPYNEQFF.

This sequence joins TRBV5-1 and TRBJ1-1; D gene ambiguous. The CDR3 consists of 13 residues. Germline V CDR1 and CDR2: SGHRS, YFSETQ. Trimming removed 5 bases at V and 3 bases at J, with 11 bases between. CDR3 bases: TGCGCCAGCAGTAGGAGTGTGGACACTGAAGCTTTCTTT. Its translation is CASSRSVDTEAFF. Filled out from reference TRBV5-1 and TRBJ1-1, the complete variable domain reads KAGVTQTPRYLIKTRGQQVTLSCSPISGHRSVSWYQQTPGQGLQFLFEYFSETQRNKGNFPGRFSGRQFSNSRSEMNVSTLELGDSALYLCASSRSVDTEAFFGQGTRLTVV.

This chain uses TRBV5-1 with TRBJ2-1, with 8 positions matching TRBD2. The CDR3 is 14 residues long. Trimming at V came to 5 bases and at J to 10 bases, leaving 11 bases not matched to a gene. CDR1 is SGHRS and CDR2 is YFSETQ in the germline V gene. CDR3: CASRTSGSQGEQFF. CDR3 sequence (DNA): TGCGCCAGCAGAACGAGCGGGAGTCAAGGAGAGCAGTTCTTC.

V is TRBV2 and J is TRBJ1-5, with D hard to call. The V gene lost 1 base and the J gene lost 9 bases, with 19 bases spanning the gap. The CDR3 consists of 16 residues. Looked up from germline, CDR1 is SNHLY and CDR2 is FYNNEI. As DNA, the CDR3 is TGTGCCAGCAGTGAAGGGGTGGAGGTCGGCCTCCCGCCCCAGCATTTT. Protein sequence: CASSEGVEVGLPPQHF. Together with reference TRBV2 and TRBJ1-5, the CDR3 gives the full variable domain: EPEVTQTPSHQVTQMGQEVILRCVPISNHLYFYWYRQILGQKVEFLVSFYNNEISEKSEIFDDQFSVERPDGSNFTLKIRSTKLEDSAMYFCASSEGVEVGLPPQHFGDGTRLSIL.

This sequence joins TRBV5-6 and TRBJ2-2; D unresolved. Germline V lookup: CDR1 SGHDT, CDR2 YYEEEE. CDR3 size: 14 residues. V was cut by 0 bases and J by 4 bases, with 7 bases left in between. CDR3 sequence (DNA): TGTGCCAGCAGCTTGGGCCTGAGCACCGGGGAGCTGTTTTTT. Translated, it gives CASSLGLSTGELFF. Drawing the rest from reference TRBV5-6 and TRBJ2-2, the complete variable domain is DAGVTQSPTHLIKTRGQQVTLRCSPKSGHDTVSWYQQALGQGPQFIFQYYEEEERQRGNFPDRFSGHQFPNYSSELNVNALLLGDSALYLCASSLGLSTGELFFGEGSRLTVL.

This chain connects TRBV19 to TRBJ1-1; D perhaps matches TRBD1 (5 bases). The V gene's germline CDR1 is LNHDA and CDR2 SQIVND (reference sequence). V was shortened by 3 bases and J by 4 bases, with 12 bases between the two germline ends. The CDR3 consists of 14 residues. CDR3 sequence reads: CASSIGDLGTEAFF. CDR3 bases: TGTGCCAGTAGTATTGGGGACTTGGGCACTGAAGCTTTCTTT. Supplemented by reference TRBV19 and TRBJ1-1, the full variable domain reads DGGITQSPKYLFRKEGQNVTLSCEQNLNHDAMYWYRQDPGQGLRLIYYSQIVNDFQKGDIAEGYSVSREKKESFPLTVTSAQKNPTAFYLCASSIGDLGTEAFFGQGTRLTVV.

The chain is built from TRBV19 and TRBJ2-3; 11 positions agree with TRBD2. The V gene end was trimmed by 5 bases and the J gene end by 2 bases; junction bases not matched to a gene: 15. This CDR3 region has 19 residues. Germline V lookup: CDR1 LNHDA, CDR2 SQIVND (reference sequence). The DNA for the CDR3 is TGTGCCAGTAGTTCGAAGACTAGCGGGGTTTGGTTTGCCACAGATACGCAGTATTTT. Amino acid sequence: CASSSKTSGVWFATDTQYF. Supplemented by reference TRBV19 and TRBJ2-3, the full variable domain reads DGGITQSPKYLFRKEGQNVTLSCEQNLNHDAMYWYRQDPGQGLRLIYYSQIVNDFQKGDIAEGYSVSREKKESFPLTVTSAQKNPTAFYLCASSSKTSGVWFATDTQYFGPGTRLTVL.

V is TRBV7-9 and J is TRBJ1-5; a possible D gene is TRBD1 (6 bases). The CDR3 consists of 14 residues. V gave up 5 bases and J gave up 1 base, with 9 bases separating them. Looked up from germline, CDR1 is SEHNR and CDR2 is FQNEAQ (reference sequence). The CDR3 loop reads CASSPTGSNQPQHF. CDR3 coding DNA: TGTGCCAGCAGCCCCACAGGGAGCAATCAGCCCCAGCATTTT.

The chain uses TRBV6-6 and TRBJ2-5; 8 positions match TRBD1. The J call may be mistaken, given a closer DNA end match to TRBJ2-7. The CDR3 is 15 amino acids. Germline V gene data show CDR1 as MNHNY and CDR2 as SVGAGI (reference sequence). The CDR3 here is CASSYSRGQNYEQYF. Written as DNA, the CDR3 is TGTGCCAGCAGTTACTCCAGGGGGCAAAACTACGAGCAGTACTTC.

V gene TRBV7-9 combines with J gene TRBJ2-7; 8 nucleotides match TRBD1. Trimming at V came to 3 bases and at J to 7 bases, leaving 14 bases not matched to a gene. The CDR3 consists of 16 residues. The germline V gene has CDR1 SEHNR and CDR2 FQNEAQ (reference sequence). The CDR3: CASSFWRDQGAGEQYF. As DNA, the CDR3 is TGTGCCAGCAGCTTTTGGCGGGATCAGGGGGCGGGGGAGCAGTACTTC.

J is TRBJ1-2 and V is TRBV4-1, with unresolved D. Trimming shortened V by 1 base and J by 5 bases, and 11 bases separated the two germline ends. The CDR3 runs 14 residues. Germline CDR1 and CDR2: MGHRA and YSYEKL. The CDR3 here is CASSQGALSYGYTF. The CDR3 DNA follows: TGCGCCAGCAGCCAAGGAGCACTGTCGTATGGCTACACCTTC.

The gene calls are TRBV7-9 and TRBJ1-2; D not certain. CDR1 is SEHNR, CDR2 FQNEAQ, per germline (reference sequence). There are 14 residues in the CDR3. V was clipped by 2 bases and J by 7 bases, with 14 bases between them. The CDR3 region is CASSLSGNSPGYTF. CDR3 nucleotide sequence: TGTGCCAGCAGCTTAAGCGGGAACTCCCCTGGCTACACCTTC.

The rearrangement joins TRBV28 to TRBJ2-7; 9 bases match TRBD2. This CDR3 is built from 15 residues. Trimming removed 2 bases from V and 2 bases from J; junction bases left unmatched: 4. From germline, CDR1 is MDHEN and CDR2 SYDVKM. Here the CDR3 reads CASSLPAGGTYEQYF. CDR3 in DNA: TGTGCCAGCAGTTTACCGGCGGGAGGGACCTACGAGCAGTACTTC.

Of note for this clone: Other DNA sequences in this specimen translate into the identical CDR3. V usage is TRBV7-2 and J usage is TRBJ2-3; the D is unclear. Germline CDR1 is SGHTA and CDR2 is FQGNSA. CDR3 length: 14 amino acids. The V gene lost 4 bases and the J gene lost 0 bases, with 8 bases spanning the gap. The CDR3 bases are TGTGCCAGCAGCTCCCCGACTAGCACAGATACGCAGTATTTT. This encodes CASSSPTSTDTQYF.

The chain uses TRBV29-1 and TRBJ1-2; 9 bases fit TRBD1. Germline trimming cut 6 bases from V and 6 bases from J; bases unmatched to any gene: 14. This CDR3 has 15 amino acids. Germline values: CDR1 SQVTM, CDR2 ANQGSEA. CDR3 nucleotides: TGCAGCGTCTCCCCGATAACAGGGGGCTCGGATGGCTACACCTTC. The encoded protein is CSVSPITGGSDGYTF. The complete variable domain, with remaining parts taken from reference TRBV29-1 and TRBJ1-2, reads SAVISQKPSRDICQRGTSLTIQCQVDSQVTMMFWYRQQPGQSLTLIATANQGSEATYESGFVIDKFPISRPNLTFSTLTVSNMSPEDSSIYLCSVSPITGGSDGYTFGSGTRLTVV.